The following is a T cell receptor beta chain sequence with its context. Its antigen remains unknown. Clones were sequenced by immunoSEQ multiplex PCR, and TCRdb holds only the in-frame ones, with some missing. The sample carries about 99,000 clones, approximately 88% recorded once. The record originates from a study of T cell responses to AZD1222 COVID-19 vaccine. Study as a whole: Researchers grouped second doses given at about 4 or about 12 weeks into one pool.

General study findings and limits: Reportedly, nearly half the spike-specific TCRs target unmutated variant regions. Two AZD1222 doses significantly raised spike-specific TCR breadth and depth over controls.

The CDR3 has 13 amino acids. Trimming removed 2 bases from V and 4 bases from J, with 8 bases in between. Germline lookup yields CDR1 KGHSH and CDR2 LQKENI. V and J are TRBV18 and TRBJ2-5, with D perhaps matching TRBD1 or TRBD2 (6 bases each). The TCR sequence derives from an adult in good health. Sequenced material: peripheral blood, taken on day 0 of AZD1222 vaccination. This CDR3 reads CASSPGGPETQYF. DNA for the CDR3: TGTGCCAGCTCACCAGGGGGGCCAGAGACCCAGTACTTC.